These T cell receptor beta chains were read from a single sample in a study of OX40 agonist ivuxolimab in advanced cancers. TCRdb's table, derived via immunoSEQ multiplex PCR, lists solely in-frame clones and lacks some. The data contain about 17,000 clones, about 92% of them seen just once; the ten biggest clones take up less than 9%. The starting material was CD4+ or CD8+ T cells sorted from blood, obtained in a trial of the OX40 agonist ivuxolimab. The receptors derive from an adult with an advanced solid tumor such as melanoma, head and neck, liver or kidney cancer. Each CDR3 is given with its conserved first and last residue. D genes are given only for firm matches. Part of the rows lack a size; the others show once, few, many or a class for expanded clones.

J gene	V gene	CDR3 length	D gene	clone size	CDR3 DNA	CDR3 protein
TRBJ2-1	TRBV4-2	16	NA	NA	TGTGCCAGCAGCCAAGATGCGAGGGGCGTTTACAATGAGCAGTTCTTC	CASSQDARGVYNEQFF
TRBJ1-5	TRBV4-1	13	NA	once	TGCGCCAGCAGCCAAGGACGAGCTCAGCCCCAGCATTTT	CASSQGRAQPQHF
TRBJ2-7	TRBV19	14	NA	NA	TGTGCCAGTAGTATAAGTCTAGGGTCCTACGAGCAGTACTTC	CASSISLGSYEQYF
TRBJ1-4	TRBV5-8	15	NA	NA	TGTGCCAGCAGTCCCGGGGCCGCGACTAATGAAAAACTGTTTTTT	CASSPGAATNEKLFF
TRBJ2-3	TRBV7-9	12	NA	NA	TGTGCCAGCAGCTTGGACACAGATACGCAGTATTTT	CASSLDTDTQYF
TRBJ2-7	TRBV7-6	15	NA	NA	TGTGCCAGCAGCCCCTCCCCCGGGGGCAGGGACGAGCAGTACTTC	CASSPSPGGRDEQYF
TRBJ2-7	TRBV9	14	TRBD2	NA	TGTGCCAGCAGCGTAGGAAGCGGGGGGTACGAGCAGTACTTC	CASSVGSGGYEQYF
TRBJ1-2	TRBV27	14	NA	NA	TGTGCCTCTGGGATTGACAGACAGAACTATGGCTACACCTTC	CASGIDRQNYGYTF
TRBJ2-7	TRBV28	15	NA	NA	TGTGCCAGCAGTCTACTAGCCCTTCTAGACGACGAGCAGTACTTC	CASSLLALLDDEQYF
TRBJ1-1	TRBV11-3	15	NA	NA	TGTGCCAGCAGCCCGTCCGAAAGGGGGAACACTGAAGCTTTCTTT	CASSPSERGNTEAFF
TRBJ1-5	TRBV28	15	TRBD1	NA	TGTGCCAGCAGTTTCCCGGGACAGATCAATCAGCCCCAGCATTTT	CASSFPGQINQPQHF
TRBJ2-1	TRBV27	17	NA	NA	TGTGCCAGCAGTTTATATACCCCACAGGAACGCTACAATGAGCAGTTCTTC	CASSLYTPQERYNEQFF
TRBJ2-2	TRBV7-6	17	TRBD2	NA	TGTGCCAGCAGCTTAGCTGGCGGGGGGGCCAACACCGGGGAGCTGTTTTTT	CASSLAGGGANTGELFF
TRBJ1-2	TRBV2	13	NA	NA	TGTGCCAGCAGTGTCGGGGGAAACTATGGCTACACCTTC	CASSVGGNYGYTF
TRBJ1-2	TRBV7-9	13	NA	NA	TGTGCCAGCAGCCCCCGAGTTTGGGATGGCTACACCTTC	CASSPRVWDGYTF
TRBJ2-7	TRBV5-1	14	NA	NA	TGCGCCAGCAGCTTGGACAGGGACTCCTACGAGCAGTACTTC	CASSLDRDSYEQYF
TRBJ2-3	TRBV7-3	15	NA	NA	TGTGCCAGCAGCTCTACGGGGGGCTCCACAGATACGCAGTATTTT	CASSSTGGSTDTQYF
TRBJ2-5	TRBV18	19	NA	NA	TGTGCCAGCTCACACCAATCGGAGGGCCTAAAGCCCACTCAAGAGACCCAGTACTTC	CASSHQSEGLKPTQETQYF
TRBJ1-2	TRBV5-8	15	NA	NA	TGTGCCAGCAGCTTAAGGACCGGGGTTCACTATGGCTACACCTTC	CASSLRTGVHYGYTF
TRBJ2-3	TRBV28	18	TRBD2	once	TGTGCCAGCAGCCTTCGAACCCGCTGGCTAGCGGGCACAGATACGCAGTATTTT	CASSLRTRWLAGTDTQYF
TRBJ1-1	TRBV4-3	15	NA	NA	TGCGCCAGCAGCCAAGGATTTGGGGGTTCCACTGAAGCTTTCTTT	CASSQGFGGSTEAFF
TRBJ1-2	TRBV13	15	NA	NA	TGTGCCAGCAGCCACGGACGGACGTGGAACTATGGCTACACCTTC	CASSHGRTWNYGYTF
TRBJ2-5	TRBV28	16	NA	NA	TGTGCCAGCAGTTTCGGGGTTCGAGGGATCCTAGAGACCCAGTACTTC	CASSFGVRGILETQYF
TRBJ2-1	TRBV2	12	NA	NA	TGTGCCAGCGGCCCCTCGACACTCGCGCAGTTCTTC	CASGPSTLAQFF
TRBJ1-2	TRBV27	17	NA	NA	TGTGCCAGCAGTTTATCGTCCTCCGTTGGGGCTGACTATGGCTACACCTTC	CASSLSSSVGADYGYTF
TRBJ1-3	TRBV9	15	NA	NA	TGTGCCAGCAGTGAGACAGGAACCTCTGGAAACACCATATATTTT	CASSETGTSGNTIYF
TRBJ1-1	TRBV4-3	15	TRBD1	NA	TGCGCCAGCAGCCCCACCAGGGGGACGCCTTTTGAAGCTTTCTTT	CASSPTRGTPFEAFF
TRBJ2-7	TRBV6-1	15	TRBD1	NA	TGTGCCAGCAGTGCCGGGACAGGGCTCACCTACGAGCAGTACTTC	CASSAGTGLTYEQYF
TRBJ1-1	TRBV18	13	NA	NA	TGTGCCAGCTCTCTCAGAGAGGACACTGAAGCTTTCTTT	CASSLREDTEAFF
TRBJ2-5	TRBV7-2	13	NA	NA	TGTGCCAGCAGCGAAGGGACGGAAGAGACCCAGTACTTC	CASSEGTEETQYF
TRBJ1-4	TRBV5-1	15	NA	NA	TGCGCCAGCAGCCCCTATCAGGACAGCGACGAAAAACTGTTTTTT	CASSPYQDSDEKLFF
TRBJ2-7	TRBV7-9	12	NA	once	TGTGCCAGCAGCTTAACTCCCTACGAGCAGTACTTC	CASSLTPYEQYF
TRBJ1-1	TRBV19	12	TRBD1	NA	TGTGCCAGTAGGACAGGGGCCACTGAAGCTTTCTTT	CASRTGATEAFF
TRBJ1-1	TRBV10-1	13	NA	NA	TGCGCCAGCAGTCGGACCGCTCCGACTGAAGCTTTCTTT	CASSRTAPTEAFF